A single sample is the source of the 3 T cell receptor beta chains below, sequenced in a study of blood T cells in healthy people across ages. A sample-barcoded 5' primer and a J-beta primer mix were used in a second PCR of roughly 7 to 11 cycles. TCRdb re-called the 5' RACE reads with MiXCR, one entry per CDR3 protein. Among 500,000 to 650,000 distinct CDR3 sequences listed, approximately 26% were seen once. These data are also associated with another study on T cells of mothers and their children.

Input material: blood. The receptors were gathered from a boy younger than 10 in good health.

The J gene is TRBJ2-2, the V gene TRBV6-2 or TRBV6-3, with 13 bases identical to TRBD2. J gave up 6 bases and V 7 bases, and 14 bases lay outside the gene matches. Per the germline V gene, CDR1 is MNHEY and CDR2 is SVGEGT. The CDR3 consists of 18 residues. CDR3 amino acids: CASNLDIGGLAGAGELFF. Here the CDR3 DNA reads TGTGCCAGCAACTTGGATATTGGAGGACTAGCGGGAGCCGGGGAGCTGTTTTTT.

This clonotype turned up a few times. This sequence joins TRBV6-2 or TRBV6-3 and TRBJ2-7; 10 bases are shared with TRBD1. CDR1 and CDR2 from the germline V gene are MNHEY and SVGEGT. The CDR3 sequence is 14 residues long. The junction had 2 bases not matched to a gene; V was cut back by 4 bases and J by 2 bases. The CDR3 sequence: CASSWGQGTYEQYF. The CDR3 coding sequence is TGTGCCAGCAGTTGGGGACAGGGGACCTACGAGCAGTACTTC.

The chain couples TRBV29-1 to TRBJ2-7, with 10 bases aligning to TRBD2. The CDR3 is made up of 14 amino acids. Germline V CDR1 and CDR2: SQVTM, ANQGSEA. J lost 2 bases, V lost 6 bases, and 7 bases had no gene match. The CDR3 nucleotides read TGCAGCGTCTCGTTGACTAGCGGGCCCTACGAGCAGTACTTC. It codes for CSVSLTSGPYEQYF.